This section outlines one TCR beta chain sequence together with its context. Its antigen is as yet unknown. This entry is derived from a study of cytomegalovirus exposure and HLA in healthy donors. Germline CDR1 reads SGHVS; CDR2 reads FQNEAQ. Unmatched junction bases numbered 5, after V lost 1 base and J lost 8 bases. The CDR3 is 15 amino acids. 60 Vbeta and 13 Jbeta primers were used in PCR. TCRdb keeps only in-frame clones here, not all; method: immunoSEQ multiplex PCR. The table lists 180,000 or so clones, roughly 85% of them singletons. Study-level findings and limits: Indistinguishable V segments such as TRBV6-2 and TRBV6-3 were excluded. Three CMV-associated chains proved CMV antigen-specific in vitro.

The sequencing input was PBMCs. This sequence was found in a man aged 50 to 59 in good health and CMV-seropositive. The chain is built from TRBV7-8 and TRBJ1-4, with 9 bases fitting TRBD1. The CDR3 sequence: CASSLDRGRREKLFF. As DNA, the CDR3 is TGTGCCAGCAGCTTAGACAGGGGGCGGCGGGAAAAACTGTTTTTT.